This T cell receptor (beta chain) was profiled in a study of blood T cell repertoires in COVID-19. In the source study's methods: Estimated nucleated cell counts came from reference gene primer amplification. Produced via immunoSEQ multiplex PCR; TCRdb's table is partial and in-frame only. V, J and clone size reflect that table, while D and trimming were determined from the DNA. The sample lists about 160,000 clones; 65% to 85% were seen once. Enrolled through a virtual design, the participants were between roughly 18 and 90 years of age and came from about two dozen US areas. In germline, CDR1 is SGHDT, CDR2 YYEEEE. With 4 bases removed from V and 0 bases from J, the gap between germline ends came to 11 bases. CDR3 length equals 15 residues.

The chain links TRBV5-6 to TRBJ1-5, with D maybe TRBD1 (5 bases). The TCR sequence derives from a woman between 35 and 50 years old with acute COVID-19. Source material: PBMCs or T cells enriched from blood (not recorded which). The CDR3 loop reads CASSRRQNSNQPQHF. As DNA, the CDR3 is TGTGCCAGCAGCCGAAGACAGAATAGCAATCAGCCCCAGCATTTT.